This entry describes one T cell receptor (beta chain). V shed 7 bases and J shed 2 bases, with 9 bases lying between them. Germline CDR1 is ENHRY and CDR2 is SYGVKD. This CDR3 spans 13 amino acids. TCR beta CDR3 sequences were amplified from RNA transcripts. The TCR CDR3 first-round RT-PCR relied on the HTBI primer set. From the multiplex PCR reads, TCRdb called clonotypes with MiXCR, one entry per CDR3 protein. The data contain hundreds of thousands of distinct CDR3 sequences, about 45% of them singletons. Diagnoses were established using clinical symptoms, serum thyroxine and TRAb, thyroid ultrasound and orbital computed tomography. This specimen belongs to a study of T cells in Graves' hyperthyroidism and ophthalmopathy.

The gene calls are TRBV10-3 and TRBJ1-5, with D maybe TRBD1 (5 bases). The sequenced material came from peripheral blood or thyroid tissue (not recorded which). The origin of this receptor is a woman younger than 30 with Graves' hyperthyroidism. The DNA of the CDR3 is TGTGCCATCACTGACAGAGGCAATCAGCCCCAGCATTTT. Its translation: CAITDRGNQPQHF.